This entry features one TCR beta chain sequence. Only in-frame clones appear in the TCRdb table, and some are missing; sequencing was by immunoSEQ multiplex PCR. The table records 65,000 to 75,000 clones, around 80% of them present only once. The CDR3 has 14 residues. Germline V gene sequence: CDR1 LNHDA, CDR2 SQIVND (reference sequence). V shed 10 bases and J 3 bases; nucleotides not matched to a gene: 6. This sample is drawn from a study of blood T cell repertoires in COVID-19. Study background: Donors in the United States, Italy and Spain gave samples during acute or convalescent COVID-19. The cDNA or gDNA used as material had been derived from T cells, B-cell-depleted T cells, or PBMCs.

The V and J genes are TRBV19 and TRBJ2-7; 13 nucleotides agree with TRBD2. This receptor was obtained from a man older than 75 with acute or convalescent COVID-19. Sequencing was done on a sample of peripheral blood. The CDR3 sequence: CATRGLAGIYEQYF. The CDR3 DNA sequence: TGTGCCACACGGGGACTAGCGGGGATCTACGAGCAGTACTTC.